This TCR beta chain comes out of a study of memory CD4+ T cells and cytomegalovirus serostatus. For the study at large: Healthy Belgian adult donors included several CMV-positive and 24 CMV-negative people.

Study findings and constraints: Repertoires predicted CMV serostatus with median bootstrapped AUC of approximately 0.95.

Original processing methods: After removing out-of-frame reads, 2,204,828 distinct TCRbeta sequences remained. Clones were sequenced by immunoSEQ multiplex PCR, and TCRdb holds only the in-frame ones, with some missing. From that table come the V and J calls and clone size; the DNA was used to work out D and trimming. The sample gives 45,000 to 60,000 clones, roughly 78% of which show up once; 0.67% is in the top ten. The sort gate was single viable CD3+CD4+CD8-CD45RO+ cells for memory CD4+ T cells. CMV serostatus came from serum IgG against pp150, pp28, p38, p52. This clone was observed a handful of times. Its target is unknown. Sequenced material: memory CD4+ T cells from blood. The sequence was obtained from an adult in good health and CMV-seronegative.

The CDR3 nucleotides are TGTGCCAGCAGCCTCGGGCAGGCGCTCTCCTACGAGCAGTACTTC. It specifies CASSLGQALSYEQYF. The chain is built from TRBV6-5 and TRBJ2-7; no clear D gene. Per germline, CDR1 MNHEY and CDR2 SVGAGI. V was trimmed by 6 bases and J by 0 bases, leaving 15 bases between them. CDR3 length: 15 amino acids.